A single sample is the source of the 27 T cell receptor beta chains below, sequenced in a study of cytomegalovirus exposure and HLA in healthy donors. Researchers ran the PCR with 60 Vbeta and 13 Jbeta primers. Assay: immunoSEQ multiplex PCR; the TCRdb copy retains only in-frame clones and omits some. The repertoire holds 130,000 or so clones, with nearly 80% as singletons. The specimen was PBMCs. The receptors were gathered from a woman between 35 and 50 years old in good health and CMV-seronegative.

This chain joins TRBV11-2 and TRBJ2-5, with unresolved D. V was shortened by 3 bases and J by 5 bases, with 10 bases between the two germline ends. Per germline, CDR1 SGHAT and CDR2 FQNNGV. CDR3 size: 13 residues. CDR3 bases: TGTGCCAGCAGCTTCAACGCGGCGGAGACCCAGTACTTC. It is translated as CASSFNAAETQYF.

V is TRBV28 and J is TRBJ1-2; no firm D call. Germline V gene lookup returns CDR1 MDHEN and CDR2 SYDVKM. V was cut by 5 bases and J by 4 bases, with 14 bases left in between. The CDR3 loop spans 14 amino acids. CDR3 sequence reads: CASSGSYRTYGYTF. CDR3 nucleotide sequence: TGTGCCAGCAGTGGCTCATACAGAACCTATGGCTACACCTTC.

In this sample, this clone turned up once. V gene TRBV5-1 combines with J gene TRBJ2-2; 9 positions match TRBD1. The V and J ends lost 3 bases and 5 bases, in that order; junction bases with no gene match: 5. Germline CDR1 and CDR2: SGHRS and YFSETQ. This CDR3 region has 15 residues. CDR3 DNA sequence: TGCGCCAGCAGCTCCGGGACAGGGAAAACCGGGGAGCTGTTTTTT. It encodes CASSSGTGKTGELFF.

The chain carries TRBV19 and TRBJ2-2, with TRBD2 identical over 9 bases. The J segment lost 7 bases and the V segment lost 3 bases, leaving 9 bases of the junction unmatched. Looked up from germline, CDR1 is LNHDA and CDR2 is SQIVND (reference sequence). The CDR3 is 16 residues long. The CDR3 sequence: CASSISGSLFGGELFF. The CDR3 region has the DNA TGTGCCAGTAGTATTAGCGGGAGTTTGTTTGGCGGGGAGCTGTTTTTT. Together with reference TRBV19 and TRBJ2-2, the CDR3 gives the full variable domain: DGGITQSPKYLFRKEGQNVTLSCEQNLNHDAMYWYRQDPGQGLRLIYYSQIVNDFQKGDIAEGYSVSREKKESFPLTVTSAQKNPTAFYLCASSISGSLFGGELFFGEGSRLTVL.

The chain combines TRBV5-4 with TRBJ1-2; 10 bases map to TRBD1. The V segment lost 4 bases and the J segment 0 bases; nucleotides outside the gene matches: 6. The CDR3 loop spans 16 amino acids. Germline lookup yields CDR1 SGHNT and CDR2 YYREEE (reference sequence). CDR3 DNA sequence: TGTGCCAGCAGCACGGGACAGGGGTATCCTAACTATGGCTACACCTTC. It encodes CASSTGQGYPNYGYTF.

As concerns this clone: Compared with germline, one end of the junction differs, possibly owing to a read error. This chain uses TRBV5-1 with TRBJ2-6; tentative D call: TRBD1 (5 bases). The CDR3 spans 15 residues. Germline V gives CDR1 SGHRS, CDR2 YFSETQ. CDR3 protein: CASSNRFSGANGLTF. The CDR3 DNA follows: TGCGCCAGCAGCAACAGGTTTTCTGGGGCCAACGGCCTGACTTTC.

As regards this clone: Other DNA sequences from this sample encode an identical CDR3 as well. The rearrangement joins TRBV6-6 to TRBJ2-7, with D tentatively TRBD1 (6 bases). The CDR3 sequence is 14 residues long. V lost 0 bases, J lost 2 bases, and 8 bases lay in between. Germline CDR1 reads MNHNY; CDR2 reads SVGAGI (reference sequence). CDR3 sequence reads: CASSYSQGPYEQYF. CDR3 DNA: TGTGCCAGCAGTTACTCTCAGGGGCCCTACGAGCAGTACTTC.

This CDR3 is CASSASGSGVRDTQYF. In DNA form, the CDR3 reads TGTGCCAGCAGCGCGTCAGGGTCAGGGGTGAGGGATACGCAGTATTTT. This sequence joins TRBV9 and TRBJ2-3; D possibly corresponds to TRBD1 (6 bases). Between the trimmed V and J ends, which lost 3 bases and 6 bases, there was a span of 20 bases. In germline, CDR1 is SGDLS, CDR2 YYNGEE. The CDR3 is made up of 16 amino acids.

To note about this clone: This sample also contains other DNA sequences that code for the same CDR3. The chain recombines TRBV5-1 with TRBJ2-2; D ambiguous. Trimming shortened V by 0 bases and J by 3 bases, and 6 bases separated the two germline ends. The germline CDR1 and CDR2 sequences are SGHRS and YFSETQ. This CDR3 region has 14 residues. Written as DNA, the CDR3 is TGCGCCAGCAGCTTGGCGGGTGACACCGGGGAGCTGTTTTTT. Protein product: CASSLAGDTGELFF.

The V gene is TRBV2, the J gene TRBJ2-1; D is possibly TRBD2 (5 bases). The V end was cut by 6 bases, the J end by 8 bases, with 14 bases between. The CDR3 is made up of 13 amino acids. Germline V CDR1 and CDR2: SNHLY, FYNNEI. For the CDR3, the DNA is TGTGCCAGCAGGAGGTCCCCCGGGGATGAGCAGTTCTTC. This encodes CASRRSPGDEQFF. Complete variable domain (other parts from reference TRBV2 and TRBJ2-1): EPEVTQTPSHQVTQMGQEVILRCVPISNHLYFYWYRQILGQKVEFLVSFYNNEISEKSEIFDDQFSVERPDGSNFTLKIRSTKLEDSAMYFCASRRSPGDEQFFGPGTRLTVL.

This chain connects TRBV9 to TRBJ2-2; no clear D. V was clipped by 0 bases and J by 7 bases, with 7 bases between them. CDR3 length equals 13 residues. The germline V gene has CDR1 SGDLS and CDR2 YYNGEE. The CDR3 nucleotides read TGTGCCAGCAGCGTAGGCGGTCACGGGGAGCTGTTTTTT. It encodes CASSVGGHGELFF. Together with reference TRBV9 and TRBJ2-2, the CDR3 gives the full variable domain: DSGVTQTPKHLITATGQRVTLRCSPRSGDLSVYWYQQSLDQGLQFLIQYYNGEERAKGNILERFSAQQFPDLHSELNLSSLELGDSALYFCASSVGGHGELFFGEGSRLTVL.

CDR3: CSVSRGGQGSSYEQYF. The CDR3 bases are TGCAGCGTTAGTCGGGGGGGACAGGGCTCTTCCTACGAGCAGTACTTC. The J gene is TRBJ2-5, the V gene TRBV29-1; maybe TRBD1 (9 bases). The J call is doubtful: the DNA matches TRBJ2-7 better. Germline values: CDR1 SQVTM, CDR2 ANQGSEA. This CDR3 region has 16 residues.

The V gene is TRBV4-2, the J gene TRBJ2-3; 13 bases agree with TRBD2. Germline V gene lookup returns CDR1 LGHNA and CDR2 YNFKEQ. The CDR3 is made up of 16 amino acids. Trimming cost V 1 base and J 6 bases; bases outside gene matches: 4. CDR3 nucleotide sequence: TGTGCCAGCAGCCAAGGGACTAGCGGGAGTGGTGATACGCAGTATTTT. Its protein is CASSQGTSGSGDTQYF.

The gene calls are TRBV27 and TRBJ2-7, with TRBD2 identical over 7 bases. After removal of 2 bases from V and 3 bases from J, the junction contained 1 base not matched to a gene. CDR3 length equals 13 residues. Germline V gene sequence: CDR1 MNHEY, CDR2 SMNVEV (reference sequence). As DNA, the CDR3 is TGTGCCAGCAGTTTAGGGACTAACTACGAGCAGTACTTC. Translating it yields CASSLGTNYEQYF.

This clone appeared a few times. The chain combines TRBV11-2 with TRBJ2-2; D unclear. The V end was cut by 0 bases, the J end by 7 bases, with 15 bases between. This CDR3 has 16 amino acids. The V gene's germline CDR1 is SGHAT and CDR2 FQNNGV. The CDR3: CASSLEAGQGHGELFF. CDR3 coding DNA: TGTGCCAGCAGCTTAGAAGCAGGCCAAGGTCACGGGGAGCTGTTTTTT.

This chain joins TRBV11-2 and TRBJ2-2; weak D call: TRBD2 (6 bases). The CDR3 has 18 residues. Trimming stripped 5 bases from V and 7 bases from J, with 26 bases between. Per the germline V gene, CDR1 is SGHAT and CDR2 is FQNNGV. The CDR3 coding sequence is TGTGCCAGCAGCACCATGCCCGGGGGTTTGGAACTGGTCGGGGAGCTGTTTTTT. This codes for CASSTMPGGLELVGELFF.

The chain links TRBV28 to TRBJ1-1; D is ambiguous. V was shortened by 1 base and J by 4 bases, with 7 bases between the two germline ends. The germline V gene has CDR1 MDHEN and CDR2 SYDVKM. The CDR3 totals 13 residues. The CDR3 protein is CASSLSAGTEAFF. The CDR3, as DNA: TGTGCCAGCAGTTTATCGGCGGGCACTGAAGCTTTCTTT.

This clone was observed a handful of times. CDR3 nucleotide sequence: TGTGCCAGCAGTTTAAGACCGGTGCGGGAGCCCCAGCATTTT. It encodes CASSLRPVREPQHF. The chain uses TRBV27 and TRBJ1-5, with D unclear. Germline V gives CDR1 MNHEY, CDR2 SMNVEV (reference sequence). V was cut by 2 bases and J by 8 bases, with 13 bases left in between. This CDR3 spans 14 amino acids.

The V and J genes are TRBV7-9 and TRBJ2-1; 7 positions match TRBD2. The V gene end was trimmed by 5 bases and the J gene end by 6 bases; junction bases not matched to a gene: 10. Germline V gene sequence: CDR1 SEHNR, CDR2 FQNEAQ (reference sequence). The CDR3 runs to 15 residues. CDR3 sequence: CASSPRGGSINEQFF. CDR3 nucleotide sequence: TGTGCCAGCAGCCCGCGCGGCGGGAGCATCAATGAGCAGTTCTTC.

The chain has TRBV18 and TRBJ2-7; D is perhaps TRBD2 (5 bases). The CDR3 is made up of 13 amino acids. V was pared by 6 bases and J by 3 bases, with 12 bases between. Germline values: CDR1 KGHSH, CDR2 LQKENI. The CDR3 loop reads CASSDWAGYEQYF. The CDR3 nucleotides read TGTGCCAGCTCCGACTGGGCGGGCTACGAGCAGTACTTC. Complete variable domain (other parts from reference TRBV18 and TRBJ2-7): NAGVMQNPRHLVRRRGQEARLRCSPMKGHSHVYWYRQLPEEGLKFMVYLQKENIIDESGMPKERFSAEFPKEGPSILRIQQVVRGDSAAYFCASSDWAGYEQYFGPGTRLTVT.

On this clone: The junction shows a germline mismatch at one end, possibly a read error. V usage is TRBV6-6 and J usage is TRBJ2-1; 7 bases fit TRBD2. Per the germline V gene, CDR1 is MNHNY and CDR2 is SVGAGI (reference sequence). The CDR3 is 14 amino acids. The CDR3 DNA follows: TGTGCCAGTAGTTACGGGGGGAACATCGATGAGCAGTTCTTC. It encodes CASSYGGNIDEQFF.

The V gene is TRBV7-3, the J gene TRBJ1-1; the D gene is possibly TRBD1 (5 bases). Germline V CDR1 and CDR2: SGHTA, FQGTGA. The V end lost 2 bases, the J end lost 4 bases, and 11 bases lay between the germline ends. The CDR3 covers 14 residues. The CDR3 reads CASSLQAGGTEAFF. As DNA, the CDR3 is TGTGCCAGCAGCTTACAGGCCGGGGGCACTGAAGCTTTCTTT.

The J gene is TRBJ2-2, the V gene TRBV2; a weak D match, TRBD1 (5 bases). There are 16 residues in the CDR3. Germline V gene data show CDR1 as SNHLY and CDR2 as FYNNEI. V was pared by 6 bases and J by 0 bases, with 14 bases between. The CDR3: CASRREGVTNTGELFF. Here the CDR3 DNA reads TGTGCCAGCAGGCGAGAAGGGGTTACGAACACCGGGGAGCTGTTTTTT.

The chain joins TRBV10-1 to TRBJ2-7, with 9 bases matching TRBD2. CDR1 and CDR2 from the germline V gene are WNHNN and SYGVQD (reference sequence). Losses at the gene ends were 5 bases for V and 0 bases for J; bases not matched to a gene: 8. This CDR3 region has 16 residues. The CDR3 nucleotides are TGCGCCAGCAGTCACCTAGCGGGAACCAGCTCCTACGAGCAGTACTTC. Encoded protein: CASSHLAGTSSYEQYF.

V usage is TRBV6-1 and J usage is TRBJ1-1, with D perhaps TRBD1 (5 bases). This CDR3 spans 14 amino acids. V dropped 4 bases and J dropped 1 base, with 10 bases sitting between them. Germline CDR1 MNHNS, CDR2 SASEGT. The CDR3 region has the DNA TGTGCCAGCAGTGGAAAAACAGGGAACACTGAAGCTTTCTTT. As protein: CASSGKTGNTEAFF.

V and J are TRBV19 and TRBJ2-5; possibly TRBD2 for D (5 bases). The germline V and J ends were trimmed by 3 bases and 5 bases, with 13 bases remaining between them. This CDR3 has 14 residues. Per germline, CDR1 LNHDA and CDR2 SQIVND (reference sequence). The CDR3 is CASSILYAGETQYF. The CDR3 nucleotides read TGTGCCAGTAGTATCTTATATGCGGGCGAGACCCAGTACTTC.

The chain uses TRBV5-4 and TRBJ2-7; a weak D match, TRBD2 (5 bases). V was trimmed by 6 bases and J by 6 bases, leaving 16 bases between them. This CDR3 comprises 13 residues. Germline-derived CDR1 and CDR2 are SGHNT and YYREEE (reference sequence). In DNA, the CDR3 is TGTGCCAGCACCGGACTCCGCTCTGGCGAGCAGTACTTC. It specifies CASTGLRSGEQYF. The full variable domain, in which reference TRBV5-4 and TRBJ2-7 provide the parts outside the CDR3, is ETGVTQSPTHLIKTRGQQVTLRCSSQSGHNTVSWYQQALGQGPQFIFQYYREEENGRGNFPPRFSGLQFPNYSSELNVNALELDDSALYLCASTGLRSGEQYFGPGTRLTVT.